This T cell receptor (beta chain) was sequenced for a study of blood T cells in healthy people across ages. General study findings and limits: CMV status of donors was unknown, possibly confounding expanded clonotype changes.

This CDR3 region has 13 residues. Germline CDR1 SQVTM, CDR2 ANQGSEA. Then a second PCR, running roughly 6 to 12 cycles, was carried out with a sample-barcoded 5' primer and a J-beta primer mix. MiXCR was run by TCRdb on the 5' RACE reads, yielding one entry per CDR3 protein. In the table there are approximately 1,000,000 distinct CDR3 sequences, under 45% of which are singletons. About this clonotype itself: Its specificity is not known.

This chain links TRBV29-1 with TRBJ2-5; TRBD1 agrees at 9 bases. The tail of the sequence fits TRBJ2-7 better, so the J call may be wrong. Sequenced sample: blood. This sequence originates from a woman in her sixties in good health. The DNA for the CDR3 is TGCGCGGCCACGGACAGGGGTACCTACGAGCAGTACTTC. Translation: CAATDRGTYEQYF.